The present T cell receptor beta chain was sequenced within a study of cytomegalovirus exposure and HLA in healthy donors. For the study at large: Genetic ancestry analysis placed over 75% of the approximately 400 donors that were genotyped in the Caucasian-associated cluster. Findings and caveats of the study: Later on, analysis showed that most CMV-associated TCR beta chains appeared to be HLA-restricted. Serostatus for CMV was the only available immune exposure information.

Unrecorded immune exposure was likely among donors, who were nominally healthy when sampled. On this clone: Its antigen is still unknown.

PCR was performed using 60 Vbeta and 13 Jbeta primers. Sequencing was performed with immunoSEQ multiplex PCR; in TCRdb, only in-frame clones are kept and a portion is missing. The table lists 150,000 to 200,000 clones, roughly 77% of them singletons. The length of the CDR3 is 17 residues. Trimming cost V 2 bases and J 2 bases, with 13 bases left between them. CDR1 is MNHEY and CDR2 is SMNVEV in the germline V gene (reference sequence). The receptor was isolated from a woman in her 30s in good health and CMV-seropositive. This chain uses TRBV27 with TRBJ1-6; no clear D. Sequencing was done on a sample of PBMCs. CDR3 loop: CASSLVTGRAYNSPLHF. Written as DNA, the CDR3 is TGTGCCAGCAGTTTAGTGACGGGGAGAGCCTATAATTCACCCCTCCACTTT.